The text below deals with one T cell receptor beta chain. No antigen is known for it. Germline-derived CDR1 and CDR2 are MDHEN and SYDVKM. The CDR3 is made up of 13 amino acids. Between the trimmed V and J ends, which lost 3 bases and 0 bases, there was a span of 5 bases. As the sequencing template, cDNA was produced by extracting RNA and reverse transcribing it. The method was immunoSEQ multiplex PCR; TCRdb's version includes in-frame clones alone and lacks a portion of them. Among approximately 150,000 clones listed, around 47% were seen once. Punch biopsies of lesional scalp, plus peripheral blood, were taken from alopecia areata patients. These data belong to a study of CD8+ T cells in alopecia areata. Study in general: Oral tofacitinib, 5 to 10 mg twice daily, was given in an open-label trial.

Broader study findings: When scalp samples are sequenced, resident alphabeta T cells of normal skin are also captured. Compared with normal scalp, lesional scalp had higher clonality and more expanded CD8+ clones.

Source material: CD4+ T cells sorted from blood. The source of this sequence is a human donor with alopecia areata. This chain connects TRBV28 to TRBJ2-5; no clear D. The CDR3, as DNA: TGTGCCAGCAGTTTTGAGAACCAAGAGACCCAGTACTTC. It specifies CASSFENQETQYF.